These 7 T cell receptor beta chains share one sample of origin, sequenced in a study of molecular identifiers for immune sequencing clone quantification. MiXCR, applied by TCRdb to the PCR reads, yields one record per CDR3 protein. The table records over 550,000 distinct CDR3 sequences, around 25% of them present only once. Material: naive CD8+ T cells from blood, with Jurkat cell RNA spiked in. The subset here: FACS-sorted CD8+CD4-CCR7+CD45RA+ naive T cells. These receptors all stem from a human donor in good health. Some libraries in this study had Jurkat cell RNA spiked in.

This clonotype has only a few counts. The rearrangement links TRBV21-1 to TRBJ2-3; TRBD2, as called in the table, went unchecked against the DNA. TRBV21-1 is shown as a pseudogene. The CDR3 has 18 residues. The CDR3 reads CASSNGAGTSRSPDTQYF. CDR3 DNA sequence: TGTGCCAGCAGCAACGGAGCCGGGACTAGCAGAAGCCCAGATACGCAGTATTTT.

V and J are TRBV6-5 and TRBJ2-7; perhaps D is TRBD1 or TRBD2 (5 bases each). The germline V gene has CDR1 MNHEY and CDR2 SVGAGI. V lost 4 bases and J 7 bases, leaving 20 bases between the germline ends. The CDR3 consists of 15 residues. CDR3 DNA sequence: TGTGCCAGCAGTTCCGGACTTCCGGGACCCTTTGAGCAGTACTTC. It encodes CASSSGLPGPFEQYF.

This clonotype came up a few times. It may be a read error: a sequence one base away is much more abundant. The chain combines TRBV29-1 with TRBJ1-1; 7 bases map to TRBD1. The CDR3 extends over 15 amino acids. Germline V gene lookup returns CDR1 SQVTM and CDR2 ANQGSEA. Here the CDR3 reads CSVVDRTEKGTEALF. In DNA form, the CDR3 reads TGCAGCGTCGTGGACAGGACCGAAAAGGGGACTGAAGCTCTCTTT.

The table lists this clonotype with a few counts. The rearrangement uses TRBV2 and TRBJ2-1; D perhaps matches TRBD2 (7 bases). CDR3 size: 16 residues. With 1 base removed from V and 5 bases from J, the gap between germline ends came to 15 bases. Germline lookup yields CDR1 SNHLY and CDR2 FYNNEI. The CDR3 loop reads CASSEGAGAPNNEQFF. In nucleotides, the CDR3 is TGTGCCAGCAGTGAAGGGGCGGGGGCGCCGAACAATGAGCAGTTCTTC.

Concerning this clonotype itself: A much larger clone differs by one base, so this may be a read error. The rearrangement joins TRBV30 to TRBJ2-7; 8 bases line up with TRBD1. This CDR3 has 13 residues. Germline V gives CDR1 GTSNPN, CDR2 SVGIG (reference sequence). The CDR3 spells CAWSLSGGYEQCF. CDR3 sequence (DNA): TGTGCCTGGAGTCTGTCAGGGGGCTACGAGCAGTGCTTC.

Ten or more counts support this clonotype. The chain links TRBV5-1 to TRBJ2-7, with 9 bases that match TRBD1. The CDR3 is 14 amino acids. From germline, CDR1 is SGHRS and CDR2 YFSETQ. V dropped 1 base and J dropped 5; count of bases not matched to a gene: 4. The CDR3: CASSLYTGGDEQYF. DNA of the CDR3: TGCGCCAGCAGCTTGTATACAGGGGGCGACGAGCAGTACTTC.

V usage is TRBV19 and J usage is TRBJ1-4, with D unclear. Germline V gene lookup returns CDR1 LNHDA and CDR2 SQIVND (reference sequence). The CDR3 is made up of 17 amino acids. With 3 bases removed from V and 0 bases from J, the gap between germline ends came to 14 bases. The CDR3 bases are TGTGCCAGTAGTATCCTCTGGCCTCAAGCAACTAATGAAAAACTGTTTTTT. Its translation is CASSILWPQATNEKLFF.